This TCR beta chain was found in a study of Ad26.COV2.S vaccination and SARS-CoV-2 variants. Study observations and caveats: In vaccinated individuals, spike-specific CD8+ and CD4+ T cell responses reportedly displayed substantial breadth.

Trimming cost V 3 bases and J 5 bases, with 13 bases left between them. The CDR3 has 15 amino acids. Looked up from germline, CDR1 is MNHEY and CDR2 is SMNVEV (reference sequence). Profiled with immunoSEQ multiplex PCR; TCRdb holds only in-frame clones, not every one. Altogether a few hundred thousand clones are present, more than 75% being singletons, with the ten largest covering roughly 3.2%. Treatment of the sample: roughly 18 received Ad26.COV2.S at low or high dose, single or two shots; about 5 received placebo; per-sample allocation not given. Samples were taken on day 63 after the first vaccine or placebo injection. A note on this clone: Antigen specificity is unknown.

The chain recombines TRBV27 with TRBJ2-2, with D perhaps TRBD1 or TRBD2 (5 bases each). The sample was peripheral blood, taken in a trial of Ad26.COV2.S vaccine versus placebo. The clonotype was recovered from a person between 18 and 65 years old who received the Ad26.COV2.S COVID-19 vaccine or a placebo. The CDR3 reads CASSFGGRKTGELFF. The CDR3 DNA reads TGTGCCAGCAGTTTTGGGGGTCGTAAGACCGGGGAGCTGTTTTTT.